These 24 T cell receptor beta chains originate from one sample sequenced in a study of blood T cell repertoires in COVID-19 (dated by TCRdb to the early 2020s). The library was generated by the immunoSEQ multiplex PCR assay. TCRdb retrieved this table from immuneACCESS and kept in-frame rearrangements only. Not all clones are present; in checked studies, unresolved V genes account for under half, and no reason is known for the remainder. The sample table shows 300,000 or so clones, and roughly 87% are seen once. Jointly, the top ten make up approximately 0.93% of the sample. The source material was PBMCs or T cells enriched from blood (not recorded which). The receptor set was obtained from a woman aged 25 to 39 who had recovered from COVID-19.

This CDR3 reads CASSLETSTTQYF. CDR3 nucleotide sequence: TGTGCCAGCAGTTTAGAGACTAGTACAACGCAGTATTTT. V and J are TRBV12-3 or TRBV12-4 and TRBJ2-3; tentatively, D is TRBD2 (6 bases). CDR3 length: 13 residues. V shed 1 base and J shed 9 bases, with 11 bases lying between them.

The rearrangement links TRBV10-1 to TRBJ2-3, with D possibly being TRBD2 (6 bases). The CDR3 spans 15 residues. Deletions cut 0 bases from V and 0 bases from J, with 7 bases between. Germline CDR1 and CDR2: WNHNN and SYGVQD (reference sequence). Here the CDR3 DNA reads TGCGCCAGCAGTGAGTCCGGGACTAGCACAGATACGCAGTATTTT. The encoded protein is CASSESGTSTDTQYF.

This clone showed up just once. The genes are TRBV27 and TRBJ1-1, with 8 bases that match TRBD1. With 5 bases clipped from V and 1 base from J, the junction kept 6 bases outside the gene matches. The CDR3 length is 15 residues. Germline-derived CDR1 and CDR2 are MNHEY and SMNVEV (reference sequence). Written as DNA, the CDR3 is TGTGCCAGCAGTCCCATCGGGACAGGGAACACTGAAGCTTTCTTT. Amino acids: CASSPIGTGNTEAFF.

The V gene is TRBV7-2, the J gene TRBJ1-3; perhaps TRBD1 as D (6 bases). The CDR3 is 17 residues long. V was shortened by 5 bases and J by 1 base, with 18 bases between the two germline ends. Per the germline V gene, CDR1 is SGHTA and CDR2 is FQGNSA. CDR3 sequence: CASSPTRPGESGNTIYF. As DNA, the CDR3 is TGTGCCAGCAGCCCCACCCGGCCAGGGGAGTCTGGAAACACCATATATTTT.

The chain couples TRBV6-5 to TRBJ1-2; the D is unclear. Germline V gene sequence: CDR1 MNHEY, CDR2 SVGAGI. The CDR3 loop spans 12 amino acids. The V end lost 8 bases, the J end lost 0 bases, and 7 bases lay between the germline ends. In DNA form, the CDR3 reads TGTGCCAGCGTAACAGCTAACTATGGCTACACCTTC. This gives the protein CASVTANYGYTF.

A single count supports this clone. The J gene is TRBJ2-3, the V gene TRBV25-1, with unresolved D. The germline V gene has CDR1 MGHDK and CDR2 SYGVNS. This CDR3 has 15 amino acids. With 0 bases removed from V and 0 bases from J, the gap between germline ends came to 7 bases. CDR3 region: CASSEYPTSTDTQYF. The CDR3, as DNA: TGTGCCAGCAGTGAATACCCGACTAGCACAGATACGCAGTATTTT.

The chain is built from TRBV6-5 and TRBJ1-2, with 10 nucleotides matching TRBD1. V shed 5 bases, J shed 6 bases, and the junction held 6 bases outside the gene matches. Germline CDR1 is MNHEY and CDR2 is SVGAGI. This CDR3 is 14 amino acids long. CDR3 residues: CASSPGTGAHGYTF. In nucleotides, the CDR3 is TGTGCCAGCAGTCCGGGGACAGGGGCCCATGGCTACACCTTC.

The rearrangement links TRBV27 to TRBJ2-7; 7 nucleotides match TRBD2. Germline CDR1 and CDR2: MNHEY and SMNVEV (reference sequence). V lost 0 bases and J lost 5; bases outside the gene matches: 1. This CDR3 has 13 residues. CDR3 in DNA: TGTGCCAGCAGTTTATCGCGGGGGAACGAGCAGTACTTC. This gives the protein CASSLSRGNEQYF.

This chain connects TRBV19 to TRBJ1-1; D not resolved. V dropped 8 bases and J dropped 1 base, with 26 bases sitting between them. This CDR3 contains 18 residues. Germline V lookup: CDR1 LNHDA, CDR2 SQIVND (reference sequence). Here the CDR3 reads CASSSPTSSGVENTEAFF. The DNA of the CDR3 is TGTGCCAGTTCTTCCCCCACCTCCTCGGGTGTGGAGAACACTGAAGCTTTCTTT. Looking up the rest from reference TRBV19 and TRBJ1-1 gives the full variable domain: DGGITQSPKYLFRKEGQNVTLSCEQNLNHDAMYWYRQDPGQGLRLIYYSQIVNDFQKGDIAEGYSVSREKKESFPLTVTSAQKNPTAFYLCASSSPTSSGVENTEAFFGQGTRLTVV.

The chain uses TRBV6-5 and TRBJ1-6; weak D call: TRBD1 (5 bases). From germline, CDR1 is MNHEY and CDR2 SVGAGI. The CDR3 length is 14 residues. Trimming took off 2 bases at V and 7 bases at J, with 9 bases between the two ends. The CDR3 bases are TGTGCCAGCAGTTACCAGGGTGACAATTCACCCCTCCACTTT. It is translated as CASSYQGDNSPLHF.

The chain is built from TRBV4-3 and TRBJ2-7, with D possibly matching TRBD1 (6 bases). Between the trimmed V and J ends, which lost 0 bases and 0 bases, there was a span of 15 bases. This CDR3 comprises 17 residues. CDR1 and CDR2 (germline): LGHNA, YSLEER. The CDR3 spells CASSQDRRQVASYEQYF. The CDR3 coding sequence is TGCGCCAGCAGCCAAGATCGGCGACAGGTAGCCTCCTACGAGCAGTACTTC.

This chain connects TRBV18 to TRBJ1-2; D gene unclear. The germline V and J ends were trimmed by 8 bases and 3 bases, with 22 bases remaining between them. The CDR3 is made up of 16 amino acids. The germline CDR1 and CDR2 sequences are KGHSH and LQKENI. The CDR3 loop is CASRRTIGRVDYGYTF. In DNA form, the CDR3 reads TGTGCCAGCCGGAGGACCATCGGGAGGGTCGACTATGGCTACACCTTC.

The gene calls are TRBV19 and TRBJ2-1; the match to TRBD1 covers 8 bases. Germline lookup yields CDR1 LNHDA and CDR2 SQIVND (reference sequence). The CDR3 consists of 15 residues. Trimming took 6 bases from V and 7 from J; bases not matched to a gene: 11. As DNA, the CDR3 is TGTGCCAGTAGCCTCGCGACAGGGGTTCGAAATGAGCAGTTCTTC. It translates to CASSLATGVRNEQFF.

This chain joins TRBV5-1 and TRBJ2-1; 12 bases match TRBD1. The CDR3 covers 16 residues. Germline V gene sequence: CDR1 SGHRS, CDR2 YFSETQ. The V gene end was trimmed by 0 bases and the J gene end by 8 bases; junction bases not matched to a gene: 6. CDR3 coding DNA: TGCGCCAGCAGCTTGGCGGGACAGGGGGCTGTTGATGAGCAGTTCTTC. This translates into CASSLAGQGAVDEQFF. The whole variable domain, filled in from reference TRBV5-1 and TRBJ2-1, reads KAGVTQTPRYLIKTRGQQVTLSCSPISGHRSVSWYQQTPGQGLQFLFEYFSETQRNKGNFPGRFSGRQFSNSRSEMNVSTLELGDSALYLCASSLAGQGAVDEQFFGPGTRLTVL.

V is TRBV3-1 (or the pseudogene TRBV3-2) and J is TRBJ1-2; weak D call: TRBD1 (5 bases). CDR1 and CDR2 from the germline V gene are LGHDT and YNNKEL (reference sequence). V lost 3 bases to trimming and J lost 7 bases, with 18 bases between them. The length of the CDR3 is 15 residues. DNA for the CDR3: TGTGCCAGCAGCCACCGGTCCCCGCAGGGTGGTGGCTACACCTTC. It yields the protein CASSHRSPQGGGYTF.

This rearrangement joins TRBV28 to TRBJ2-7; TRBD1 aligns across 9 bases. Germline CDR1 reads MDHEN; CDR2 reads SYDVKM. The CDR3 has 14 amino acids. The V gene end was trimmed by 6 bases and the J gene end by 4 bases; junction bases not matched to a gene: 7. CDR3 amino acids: CASSTQGAGYEQYF. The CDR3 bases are TGTGCCAGCAGCACACAGGGGGCAGGGTACGAGCAGTACTTC.

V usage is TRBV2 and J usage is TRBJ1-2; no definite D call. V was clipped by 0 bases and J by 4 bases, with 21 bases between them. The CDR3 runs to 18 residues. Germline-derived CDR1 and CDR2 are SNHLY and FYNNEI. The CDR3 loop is CASSEALSAGFKLYGYTF. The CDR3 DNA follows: TGTGCCAGCAGTGAAGCCTTAAGTGCGGGGTTTAAACTCTATGGCTACACCTTC.

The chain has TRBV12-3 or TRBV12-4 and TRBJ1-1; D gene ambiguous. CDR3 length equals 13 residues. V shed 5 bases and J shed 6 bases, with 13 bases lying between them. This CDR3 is CASSQRTYAEAFF. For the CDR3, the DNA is TGTGCCAGCAGTCAAAGAACTTACGCTGAAGCTTTCTTT.

The CDR3 sequence is CASSLEQGGFSGYTF. For the CDR3, the DNA is TGCGCCAGCAGCTTGGAACAGGGGGGATTTTCTGGCTACACCTTC. This sequence joins TRBV5-1 and TRBJ1-2; 8 bases are a match to TRBD1. The V segment lost 0 bases and the J segment 7 bases; nucleotides outside the gene matches: 8. This CDR3 region has 15 residues. In germline, CDR1 is SGHRS, CDR2 YFSETQ.

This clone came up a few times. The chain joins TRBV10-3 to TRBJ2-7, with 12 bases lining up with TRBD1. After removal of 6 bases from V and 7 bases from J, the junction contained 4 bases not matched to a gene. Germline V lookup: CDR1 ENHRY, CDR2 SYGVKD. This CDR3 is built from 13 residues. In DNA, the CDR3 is TGTGCCATCAGGGGACAGGGGGCTCAAGAGCAGTACTTC. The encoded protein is CAIRGQGAQEQYF.

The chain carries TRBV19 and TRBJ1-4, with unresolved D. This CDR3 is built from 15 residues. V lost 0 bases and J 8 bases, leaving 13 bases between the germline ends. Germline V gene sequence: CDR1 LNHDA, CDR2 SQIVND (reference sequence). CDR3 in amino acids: CASSIDTPKREKLFF. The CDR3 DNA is TGTGCCAGTAGTATAGACACCCCGAAGAGAGAAAAACTGTTTTTT.

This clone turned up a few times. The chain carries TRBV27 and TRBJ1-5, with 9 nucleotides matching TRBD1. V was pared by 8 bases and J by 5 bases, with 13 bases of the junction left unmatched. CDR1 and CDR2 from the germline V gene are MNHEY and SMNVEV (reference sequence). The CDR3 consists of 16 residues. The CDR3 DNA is TGTGCCAGCGGAAGAAGACAGGGGGTCTCTTATCAGCCCCAGCATTTT. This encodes CASGRRQGVSYQPQHF.

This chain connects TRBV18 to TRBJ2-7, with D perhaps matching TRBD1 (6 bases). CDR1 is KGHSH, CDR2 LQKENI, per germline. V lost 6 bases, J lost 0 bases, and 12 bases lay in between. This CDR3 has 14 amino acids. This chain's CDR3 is CASSNRASSYEQYF. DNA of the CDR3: TGTGCCAGCTCGAACAGGGCTTCCTCCTACGAGCAGTACTTC.

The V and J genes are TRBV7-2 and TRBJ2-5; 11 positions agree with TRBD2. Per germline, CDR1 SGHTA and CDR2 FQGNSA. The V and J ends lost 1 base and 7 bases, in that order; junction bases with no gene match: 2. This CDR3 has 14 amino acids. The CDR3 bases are TGTGCCAGCAGCTTAGAAGGACTAGCGGGGACCCAGTACTTC. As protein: CASSLEGLAGTQYF. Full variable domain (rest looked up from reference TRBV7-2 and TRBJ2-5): GAGVSQSPSNKVTEKGKDVELRCDPISGHTALYWYRQSLGQGLEFLIYFQGNSAPDKSGLPSDRFSAERTGGSVSTLTIQRTQQEDSAVYLCASSLEGLAGTQYFGPGTRLLVL.